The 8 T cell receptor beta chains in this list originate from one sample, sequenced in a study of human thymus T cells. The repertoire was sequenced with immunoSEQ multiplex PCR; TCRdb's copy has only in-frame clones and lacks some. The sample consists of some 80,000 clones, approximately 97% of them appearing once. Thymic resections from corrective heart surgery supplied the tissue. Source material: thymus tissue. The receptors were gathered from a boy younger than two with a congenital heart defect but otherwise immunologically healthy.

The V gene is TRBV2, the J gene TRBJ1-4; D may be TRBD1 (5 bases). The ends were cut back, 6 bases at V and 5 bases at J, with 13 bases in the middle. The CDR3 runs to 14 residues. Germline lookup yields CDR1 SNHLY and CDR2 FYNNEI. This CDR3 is CASRPGRMNEKLFF. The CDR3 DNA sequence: TGTGCCAGCAGACCGGGACGGATGAATGAAAAACTGTTTTTT.

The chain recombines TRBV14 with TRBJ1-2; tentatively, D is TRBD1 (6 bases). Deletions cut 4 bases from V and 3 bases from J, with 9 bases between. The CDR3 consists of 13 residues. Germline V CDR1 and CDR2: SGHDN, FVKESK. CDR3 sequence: CASSPGTHYGYTF. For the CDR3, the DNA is TGTGCCAGCAGCCCCGGGACACACTATGGCTACACCTTC.

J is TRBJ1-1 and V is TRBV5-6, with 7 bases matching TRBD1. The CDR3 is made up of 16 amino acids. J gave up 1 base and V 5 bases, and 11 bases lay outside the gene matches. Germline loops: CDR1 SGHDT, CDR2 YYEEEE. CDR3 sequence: CASSFGKGAKNTEAFF. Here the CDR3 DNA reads TGTGCCAGCAGTTTCGGCAAGGGGGCGAAGAACACTGAAGCTTTCTTT.

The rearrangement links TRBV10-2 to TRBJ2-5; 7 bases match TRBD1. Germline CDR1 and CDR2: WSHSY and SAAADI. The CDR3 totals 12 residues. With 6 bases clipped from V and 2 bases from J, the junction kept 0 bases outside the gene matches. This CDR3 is CASRGQQETQYF. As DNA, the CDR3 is TGCGCCAGCAGGGGACAGCAAGAGACCCAGTACTTC.

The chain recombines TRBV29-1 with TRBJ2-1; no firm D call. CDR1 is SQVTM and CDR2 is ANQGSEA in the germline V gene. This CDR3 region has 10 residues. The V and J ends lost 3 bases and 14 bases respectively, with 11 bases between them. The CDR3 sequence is CSVDLVTEFF. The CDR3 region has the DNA TGCAGCGTTGACCTGGTGACCGAGTTCTTC.

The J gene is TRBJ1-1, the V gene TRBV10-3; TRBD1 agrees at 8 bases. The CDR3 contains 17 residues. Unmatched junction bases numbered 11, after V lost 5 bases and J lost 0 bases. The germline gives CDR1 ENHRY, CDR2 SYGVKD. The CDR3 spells CAISNEGTGDMNTEAFF. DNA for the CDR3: TGTGCCATCAGTAATGAGGGGACAGGAGACATGAACACTGAAGCTTTCTTT.

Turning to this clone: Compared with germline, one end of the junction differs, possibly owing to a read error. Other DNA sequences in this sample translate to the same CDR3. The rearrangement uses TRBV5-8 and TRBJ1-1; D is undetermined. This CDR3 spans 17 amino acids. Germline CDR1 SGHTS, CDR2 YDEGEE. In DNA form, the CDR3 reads TGTGCTAGCAGCTTGGTCAGAGATGGACCACCGCCGGAGGAAGCTTTCTTT. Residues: CASSLVRDGPPPEEAFF.

CDR3 in DNA: TGTGCCAGCAGCACCCGGACAGAAGCCTCCTCTGGAAACACCATATATTTT. Its protein is CASSTRTEASSGNTIYF. The chain combines TRBV11-3 with TRBJ1-3; weak D call: TRBD1 (6 bases). The CDR3 contains 17 residues. Trimming stripped 5 bases from V and 0 bases from J, with 17 bases between. CDR1 and CDR2 (germline): SGHNT, YENEEA.